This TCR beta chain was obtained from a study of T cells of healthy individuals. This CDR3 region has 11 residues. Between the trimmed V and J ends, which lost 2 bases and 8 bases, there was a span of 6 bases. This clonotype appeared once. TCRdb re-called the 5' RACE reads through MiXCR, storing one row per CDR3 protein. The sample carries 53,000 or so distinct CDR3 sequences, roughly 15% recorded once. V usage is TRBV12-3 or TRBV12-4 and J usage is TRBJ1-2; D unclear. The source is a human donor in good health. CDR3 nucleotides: TGTGCCAGCAGTTTACTAGGGGGCTACACCTTC. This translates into CASSLLGGYTF.